This T cell receptor (beta chain) is from a study of blood T cell repertoires in COVID-19. The J segment lost 4 bases and the V segment lost 0 bases, leaving 6 bases of the junction unmatched. The CDR3 covers 16 residues. From germline, CDR1 is LGHDT and CDR2 YNNKEL (reference sequence). Using immunoSEQ multiplex PCR, the repertoire was profiled, and TCRdb retains in-frame clones only, with some absent. Of 250,000 to 300,000 clones in the sample, about 87% were seen once. The sequenced sample was peripheral blood. The V call is TRBV3-1 (or the pseudogene TRBV3-2), the J call TRBJ1-2; 9 bases line up with TRBD1. This TCR was sampled from a woman aged 70 to 79 with COVID-19, enrolled during active disease. The CDR3 region is CASSQDLRQGGYGYTF. The DNA of the CDR3 is TGTGCCAGCAGCCAAGATCTTCGACAGGGGGGCTATGGCTACACCTTC.